One sample yielded the 15 T cell receptor beta chains listed below, sequenced in a study of beta chain features in type 1 diabetes. Whole-study findings and limits: All four CD4+ subsets of Type 1 diabetes patients contained TCRB CDR3s that were moderately but significantly shorter.

Sequenced material consisted of expressed TCRB transcripts (all of the isolated RNA was reverse transcribed). Sequenced by immunoSEQ multiplex PCR; TCRdb stores in-frame clones only, minus some. The repertoire includes about 270,000 clones, over 11% of them detected once, and approximately 0.015% sits in the top ten. Their specific antigens are unknown. Input material: naive CD4+ T cells from blood. These receptors were obtained from a man aged 30-40 years with type 1 diabetes.

Remarks on this clone: Other DNA variants within this sample encode the same CDR3. The gene calls are TRBV9 and TRBJ2-7, with 9 bases matching TRBD2. This CDR3 spans 15 amino acids. Looked up from germline, CDR1 is SGDLS and CDR2 is YYNGEE. The V gene end was trimmed by 2 bases and the J gene end by 1 base; junction bases not matched to a gene: 4. CDR3 region: CASSVSGSGSYEQYF. The CDR3 DNA follows: TGTGCCAGCAGCGTTAGCGGGAGCGGGTCCTACGAGCAGTACTTC.

This clone was counted between two and nine times. V gene TRBV9 combines with J gene TRBJ2-5, with D perhaps TRBD2 (5 bases). The CDR3 is 14 residues long. The germline V gene has CDR1 SGDLS and CDR2 YYNGEE. The germline V and J ends were trimmed by 3 bases and 5 bases, with 14 bases remaining between them. Here the CDR3 DNA reads TGTGCCAGCAGCGACCTTTCTAGCATCGAGACCCAGTACTTC. Protein: CASSDLSSIETQYF.

The genes are TRBV5-1 and TRBJ2-7; 10 positions agree with TRBD2. V lost 4 bases and J lost 3; bases outside the gene matches: 4. Germline assignment: CDR1 SGHRS and CDR2 YFSETQ. The CDR3 extends over 14 amino acids. The CDR3 loop reads CASSLAGDYYEQYF. In nucleotides, the CDR3 is TGCGCCAGCAGCCTAGCGGGAGACTACTACGAGCAGTACTTC.

The V and J genes are TRBV5-1 and TRBJ2-7; possibly TRBD2 for D (6 bases). The V gene's germline CDR1 is SGHRS and CDR2 YFSETQ. Deletions cut 4 bases from V and 7 bases from J, with 18 bases between. There are 14 residues in the CDR3. This chain's CDR3 is CASSTGSGRQEQYF. The CDR3 nucleotides read TGCGCCAGCAGCACCGGGAGTGGGAGGCAGGAGCAGTACTTC.

This clone was seen only a few times. The gene calls are TRBV7-3 and TRBJ2-1; 10 bases are shared with TRBD2. Germline lookup yields CDR1 SGHTA and CDR2 FQGTGA. V lost 5 bases to trimming and J lost 9 bases; unmatched junction nucleotides: 7. This CDR3 has 14 residues. CDR3 protein: CASSLGLAGAEQFF. The CDR3 nucleotides read TGTGCCAGCAGCCTCGGGCTAGCGGGAGCTGAGCAGTTCTTC.

The chain links TRBV30 to TRBJ1-3; D is undetermined. Per germline, CDR1 GTSNPN and CDR2 SVGIG (reference sequence). V shed 2 bases and J shed 3 bases, with 5 bases lying between them. The CDR3 covers 12 residues. For the CDR3, the DNA is TGTGCCTGGAGTAATCTTGGAAACACCATATATTTT. Translating gives CAWSNLGNTIYF.

This clone was counted only a few times. The chain uses TRBV7-9 and TRBJ2-7; D perhaps matches TRBD1 (5 bases). In germline, CDR1 is SEHNR, CDR2 FQNEAQ (reference sequence). The CDR3 contains 14 residues. V dropped 5 bases and J dropped 4 bases, with 15 bases sitting between them. The CDR3: CASSHIGDMYEQYF. The CDR3 DNA follows: TGTGCCAGCAGCCACATAGGGGATATGTACGAGCAGTACTTC.

The CDR3 bases are TGCGCCAGCAGCTTGGTGTCGGGGTTGGGCACAGATACGCAGTATTTT. As protein: CASSLVSGLGTDTQYF. The rearrangement joins TRBV5-1 to TRBJ2-3; a possible D gene is TRBD2 (5 bases). The V end was cut by 0 bases, the J end by 1 base, with 12 bases between. Per germline, CDR1 SGHRS and CDR2 YFSETQ. The CDR3 has 16 amino acids.

The CDR3 protein is CASTLGGQGAQTQYF. CDR3 nucleotides: TGTGCCAGCACCCTAGGGGGACAGGGGGCCCAGACCCAGTACTTC. This sequence joins TRBV6-5 and TRBJ2-5; 12 nucleotides match TRBD1. With 7 bases clipped from V and 6 bases from J, the junction kept 9 bases outside the gene matches. Germline lookup yields CDR1 MNHEY and CDR2 SVGAGI. The CDR3 covers 15 residues.

V gene TRBV7-9 combines with J gene TRBJ1-1, with a possible D match to TRBD1 (5 bases). The CDR3 is made up of 14 amino acids. The V end was cut by 6 bases, the J end by 6 bases, with 17 bases between. The germline V gene has CDR1 SEHNR and CDR2 FQNEAQ (reference sequence). CDR3 residues: CASSPDQGRSEAFF. The CDR3 DNA sequence: TGTGCCAGCAGTCCCGATCAGGGTAGGTCTGAAGCTTTCTTT. Variable domain in full (rest from reference TRBV7-9 and TRBJ1-1): DTGVSQNPRHKITKRGQNVTFRCDPISEHNRLYWYRQTLGQGPEFLTYFQNEAQLEKSRLLSDRFSAERPKGSFSTLEIQRTEQGDSAMYLCASSPDQGRSEAFFGQGTRLTVV.

Only a few counts were recorded for this clone. V usage is TRBV9 and J usage is TRBJ2-4; TRBD1 matches 8 bases. Germline V gene data show CDR1 as SGDLS and CDR2 as YYNGEE. The CDR3 is 15 amino acids. Germline trimming cut 0 bases from V and 8 bases from J; bases unmatched to any gene: 7. The CDR3 nucleotides read TGTGCCAGCAGCGTAGAAGGTGACAGGGGTGACATTCAGTACTTC. This translates into CASSVEGDRGDIQYF.

J is TRBJ2-1 and V is TRBV7-3; D remains ambiguous. The germline gives CDR1 SGHTA, CDR2 FQGTGA. CDR3 length: 16 amino acids. The V end lost 5 bases, the J end lost 3 bases, and 17 bases lay between the germline ends. CDR3 residues: CASSPNAYLGYNEQFF. CDR3 nucleotides: TGTGCCAGCAGCCCCAATGCCTACCTAGGCTACAATGAGCAGTTCTTC.

The genes are TRBV5-4 and TRBJ2-5; 8 positions match TRBD2. This CDR3 is built from 14 residues. CDR1 is SGHNT, CDR2 YYREEE, per germline (reference sequence). J gave up 4 bases and V 6 bases, and 8 bases lay outside the gene matches. CDR3 nucleotides: TGTGCCAGCACCCGGGGGGGGGCGACAGAGACCCAGTACTTC. This translates into CASTRGGATETQYF.

The V call is TRBV6-5, the J call TRBJ2-1; TRBD2 is a possible D gene (5 bases). In germline, CDR1 is MNHEY, CDR2 SVGAGI. The CDR3 is 15 amino acids. V was shortened by 2 bases and J by 5 bases, with 13 bases between the two germline ends. CDR3 nucleotides: TGTGCCAGCAGTTACGCAACTTCCGGGAACAATGAGCAGTTCTTC. The encoded protein is CASSYATSGNNEQFF.

The chain links TRBV5-1 to TRBJ2-5; TRBD2 matches at 14 bases. This CDR3 comprises 16 residues. Germline V lookup: CDR1 SGHRS, CDR2 YFSETQ. With V trimmed by 4 bases and J by 5 bases, 7 bases remained unmatched. CDR3 residues: CASSTGTSGRWETQYF. The CDR3 DNA reads TGCGCCAGCAGCACCGGGACTAGCGGGAGATGGGAGACCCAGTACTTC.